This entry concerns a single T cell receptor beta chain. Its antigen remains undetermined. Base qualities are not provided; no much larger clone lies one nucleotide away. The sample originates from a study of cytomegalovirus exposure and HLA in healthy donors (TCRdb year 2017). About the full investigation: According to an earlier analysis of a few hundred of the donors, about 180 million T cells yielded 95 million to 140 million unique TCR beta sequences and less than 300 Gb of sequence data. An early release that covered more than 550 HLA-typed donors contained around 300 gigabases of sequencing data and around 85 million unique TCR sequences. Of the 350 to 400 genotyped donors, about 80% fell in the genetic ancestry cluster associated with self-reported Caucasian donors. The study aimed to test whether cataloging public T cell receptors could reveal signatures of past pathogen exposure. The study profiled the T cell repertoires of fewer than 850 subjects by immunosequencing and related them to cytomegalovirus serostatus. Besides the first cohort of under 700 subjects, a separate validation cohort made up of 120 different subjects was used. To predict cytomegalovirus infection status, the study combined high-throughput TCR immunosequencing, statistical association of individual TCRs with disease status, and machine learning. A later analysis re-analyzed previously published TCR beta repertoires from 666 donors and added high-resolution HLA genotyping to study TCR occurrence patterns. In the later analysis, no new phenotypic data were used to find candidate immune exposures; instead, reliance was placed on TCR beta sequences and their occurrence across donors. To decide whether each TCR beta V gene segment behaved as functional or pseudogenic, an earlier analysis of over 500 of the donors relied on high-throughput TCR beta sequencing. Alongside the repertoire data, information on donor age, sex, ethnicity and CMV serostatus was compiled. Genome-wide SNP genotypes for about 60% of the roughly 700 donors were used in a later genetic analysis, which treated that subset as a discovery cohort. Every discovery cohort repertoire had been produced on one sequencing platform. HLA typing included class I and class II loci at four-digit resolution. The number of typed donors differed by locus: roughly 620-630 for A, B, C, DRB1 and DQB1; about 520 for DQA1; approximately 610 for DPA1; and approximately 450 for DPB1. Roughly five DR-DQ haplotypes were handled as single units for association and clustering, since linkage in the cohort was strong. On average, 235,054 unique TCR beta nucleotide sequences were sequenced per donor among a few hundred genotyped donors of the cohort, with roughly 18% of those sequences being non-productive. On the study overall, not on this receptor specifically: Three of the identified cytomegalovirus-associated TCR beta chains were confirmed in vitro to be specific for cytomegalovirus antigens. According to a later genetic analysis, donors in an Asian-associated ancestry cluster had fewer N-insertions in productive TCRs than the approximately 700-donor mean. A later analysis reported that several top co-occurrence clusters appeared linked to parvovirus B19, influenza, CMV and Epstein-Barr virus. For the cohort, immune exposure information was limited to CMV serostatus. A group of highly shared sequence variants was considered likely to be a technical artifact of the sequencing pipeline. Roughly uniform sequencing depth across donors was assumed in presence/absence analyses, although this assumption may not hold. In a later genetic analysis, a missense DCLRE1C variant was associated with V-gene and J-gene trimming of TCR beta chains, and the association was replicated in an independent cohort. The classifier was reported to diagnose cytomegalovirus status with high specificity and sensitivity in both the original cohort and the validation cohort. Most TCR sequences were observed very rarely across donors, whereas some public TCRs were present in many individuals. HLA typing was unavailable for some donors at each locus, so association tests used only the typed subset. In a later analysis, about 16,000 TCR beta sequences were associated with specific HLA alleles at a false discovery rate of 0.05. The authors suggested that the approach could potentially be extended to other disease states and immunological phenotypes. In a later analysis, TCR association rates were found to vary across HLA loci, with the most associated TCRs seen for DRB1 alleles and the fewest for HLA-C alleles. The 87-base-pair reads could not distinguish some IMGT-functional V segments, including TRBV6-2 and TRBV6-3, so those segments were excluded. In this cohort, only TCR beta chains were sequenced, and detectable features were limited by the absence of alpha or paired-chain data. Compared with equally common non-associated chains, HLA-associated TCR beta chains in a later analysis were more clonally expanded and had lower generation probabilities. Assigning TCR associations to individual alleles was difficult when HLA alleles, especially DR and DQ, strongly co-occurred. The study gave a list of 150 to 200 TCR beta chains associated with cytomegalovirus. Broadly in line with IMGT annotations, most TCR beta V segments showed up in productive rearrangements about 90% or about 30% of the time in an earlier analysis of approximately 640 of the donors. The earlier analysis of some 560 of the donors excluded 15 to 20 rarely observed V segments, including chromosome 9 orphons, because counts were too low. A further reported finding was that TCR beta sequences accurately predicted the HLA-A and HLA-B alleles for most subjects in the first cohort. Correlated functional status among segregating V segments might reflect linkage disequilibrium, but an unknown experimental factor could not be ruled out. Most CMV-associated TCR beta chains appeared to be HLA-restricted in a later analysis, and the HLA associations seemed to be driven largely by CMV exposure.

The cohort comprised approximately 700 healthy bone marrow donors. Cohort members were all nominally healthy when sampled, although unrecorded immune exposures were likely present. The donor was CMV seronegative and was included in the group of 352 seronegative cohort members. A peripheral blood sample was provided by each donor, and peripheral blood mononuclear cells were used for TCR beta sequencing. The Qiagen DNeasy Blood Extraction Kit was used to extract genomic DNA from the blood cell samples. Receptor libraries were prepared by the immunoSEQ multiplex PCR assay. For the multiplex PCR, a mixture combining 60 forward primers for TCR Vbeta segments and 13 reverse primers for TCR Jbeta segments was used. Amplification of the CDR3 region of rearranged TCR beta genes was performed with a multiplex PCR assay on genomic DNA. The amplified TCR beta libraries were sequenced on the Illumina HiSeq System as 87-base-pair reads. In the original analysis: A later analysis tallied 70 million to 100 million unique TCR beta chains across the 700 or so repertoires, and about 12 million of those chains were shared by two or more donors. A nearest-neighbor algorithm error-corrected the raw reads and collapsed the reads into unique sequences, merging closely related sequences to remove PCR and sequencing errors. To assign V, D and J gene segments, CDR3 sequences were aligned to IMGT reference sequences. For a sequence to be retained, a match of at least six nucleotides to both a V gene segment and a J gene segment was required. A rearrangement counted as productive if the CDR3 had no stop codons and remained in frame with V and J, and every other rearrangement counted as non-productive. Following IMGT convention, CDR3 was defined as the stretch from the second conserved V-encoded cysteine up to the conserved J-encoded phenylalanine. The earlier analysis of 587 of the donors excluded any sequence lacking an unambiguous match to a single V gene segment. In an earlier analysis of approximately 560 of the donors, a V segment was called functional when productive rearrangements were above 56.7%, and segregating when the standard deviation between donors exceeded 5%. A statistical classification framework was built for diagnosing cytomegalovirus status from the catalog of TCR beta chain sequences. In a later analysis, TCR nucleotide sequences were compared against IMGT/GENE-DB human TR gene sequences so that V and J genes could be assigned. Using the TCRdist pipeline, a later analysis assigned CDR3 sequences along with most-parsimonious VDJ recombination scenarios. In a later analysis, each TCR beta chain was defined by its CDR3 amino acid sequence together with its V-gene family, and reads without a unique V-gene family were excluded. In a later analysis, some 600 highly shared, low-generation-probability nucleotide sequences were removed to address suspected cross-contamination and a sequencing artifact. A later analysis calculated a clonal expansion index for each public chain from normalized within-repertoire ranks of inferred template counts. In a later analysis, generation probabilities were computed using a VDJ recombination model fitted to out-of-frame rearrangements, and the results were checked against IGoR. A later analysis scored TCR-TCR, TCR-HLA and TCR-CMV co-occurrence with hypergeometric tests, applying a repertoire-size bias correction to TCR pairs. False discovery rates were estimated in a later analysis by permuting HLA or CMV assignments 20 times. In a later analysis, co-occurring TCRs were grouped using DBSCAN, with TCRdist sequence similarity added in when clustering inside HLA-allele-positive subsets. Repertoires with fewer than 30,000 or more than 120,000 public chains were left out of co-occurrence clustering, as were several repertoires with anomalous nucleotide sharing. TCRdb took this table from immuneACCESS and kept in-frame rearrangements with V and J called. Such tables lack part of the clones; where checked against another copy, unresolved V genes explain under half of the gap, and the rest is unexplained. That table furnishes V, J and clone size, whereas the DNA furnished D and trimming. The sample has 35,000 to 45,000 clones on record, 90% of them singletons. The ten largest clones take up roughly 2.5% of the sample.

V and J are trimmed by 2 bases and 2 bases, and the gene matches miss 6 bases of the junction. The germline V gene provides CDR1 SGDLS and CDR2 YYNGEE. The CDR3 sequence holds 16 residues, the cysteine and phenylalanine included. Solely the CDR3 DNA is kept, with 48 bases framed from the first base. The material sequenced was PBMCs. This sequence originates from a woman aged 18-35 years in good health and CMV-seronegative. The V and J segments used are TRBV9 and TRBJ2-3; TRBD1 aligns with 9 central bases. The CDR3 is CASSVSGTGTTDTQYF. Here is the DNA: TGTGCCAGCAGCGTCTCCGGGACAGGGACCACAGATACGCAGTATTTT.